A selection of T cell receptor beta chains follows, all from one sample in a study of cytomegalovirus exposure and HLA in healthy donors. Assay used: immunoSEQ multiplex PCR; TCRdb lists only in-frame clones, some missing. The sample lists 150,000 to 200,000 clones; around 75% were seen once. The sample consisted of PBMCs. Receptors originate from a male donor in good health and CMV-seronegative. CDR3s include the opening cysteine and the closing phenylalanine or tryptophan. A D gene is named only where the DNA matches it firmly. Where a row states a size, it is once, few, many or the class of an expanded clone; other rows omit it.

TRBV4-1	few	13	NA	TRBJ2-5	TGCGCCAGCAGCCAGGTCTCGGAGGAGACCCAGTACTTC	CASSQVSEETQYF
TRBV6-1	NA	16	NA	TRBJ1-2	TGTGCCAGCAGTGAAGCGAGTACAGGGTTCCCTTATGGCTACACCTTC	CASSEASTGFPYGYTF
TRBV7-8	once	16	TRBD2	TRBJ2-1	TGTGCCAGCAGCTTAGCGCTAGCGGGGGGCTACAATGAGCAGTTCTTC	CASSLALAGGYNEQFF
TRBV7-3	NA	13	TRBD1	TRBJ2-1	TGTGCCAGCAGCCACAGGGGTTACAATGAGCAGTTCTTC	CASSHRGYNEQFF
TRBV5-5	NA	14	TRBD1	TRBJ2-5	TGTGCCAGCAGCAAGGGACAGGGGTTGGAGACCCAGTACTTC	CASSKGQGLETQYF
TRBV5-1	NA	18	TRBD2	TRBJ2-3	TGCGCCAGCAGCTTTCGACTAGCGGGGGAAACTAGCACAGATACGCAGTATTTT	CASSFRLAGETSTDTQYF
TRBV19	NA	13	TRBD1	TRBJ2-7	TGTGCCAGTAGTCCGGGACAGAACTACGAGCAGTACTTC	CASSPGQNYEQYF
TRBV27	NA	15	TRBD2	TRBJ2-7	TGTGCCAGCAGCTCCGGTAGCGGGAGCCTCTACGAGCAGTACTTC	CASSSGSGSLYEQYF
TRBV12-5	NA	16	TRBD1	TRBJ2-1	TGTGCTAGTGGCTACCCCCCGGGACAGGGTTCGTTAGAGCAGTTCTTC	CASGYPPGQGSLEQFF
TRBV5-4	NA	16	TRBD2	TRBJ2-3	TGTGCCAGCAGACGGACTAGCGGGGGGTACACAGATACGCAGTATTTT	CASRRTSGGYTDTQYF
TRBV7-3	NA	14	NA	TRBJ2-5	TGTGCCAGCAGCCAAGTCCCCCTCAGAGAGACCCAGTACTTC	CASSQVPLRETQYF
TRBV11-2	NA	13	NA	TRBJ2-7	TGTGCCAGCAGCTTAGGTTCCAGGTACGAGCAGTACTTC	CASSLGSRYEQYF
TRBV28	NA	14	NA	TRBJ2-3	TGTGCCAGCAGTTTGGGCGGGAAGACAGATACGCAGTATTTT	CASSLGGKTDTQYF
TRBV6-5	NA	13	NA	TRBJ1-1	TGTGCCAGCAGTACCCAACAGAACACTGAAGCTTTCTTT	CASSTQQNTEAFF
TRBV5-1	NA	14	NA	TRBJ2-7	TGCGCCAGCTCCCGAGAGGACAGTATCTACGAGCAGTACTTC	CASSREDSIYEQYF
TRBV2	NA	14	NA	TRBJ1-5	TGTGCCAGCACCTGGGGGGGGGTCGGTCAGCCCCAGCATTTT	CASTWGGVGQPQHF
TRBV7-7	NA	14	TRBD2	TRBJ2-2	TGTGCCAGCAGCCCAAGGGAGGGCACCGGGGAGCTGTTTTTT	CASSPREGTGELFF
TRBV6-5	NA	12	NA	TRBJ1-2	TGTGCCAGCAGAAACGAGGGCTATGGCTACACCTTC	CASRNEGYGYTF
TRBV19	few	16	TRBD2	TRBJ2-2	TGTGCCAGTAGTGATCCTTTAGCGGGACGAACCGGGGAGCTGTTTTTT	CASSDPLAGRTGELFF
TRBV7-9	NA	14	NA	TRBJ2-5	TGTGCCAGCAGCTTAGGAGGGGGGGCAGAGACCCAGTACTTC	CASSLGGGAETQYF
TRBV5-1	NA	14	NA	TRBJ1-1	TGCGCCAGCAGCTTGGATACCGGGGAGGACCGTGCTTTCTTT	CASSLDTGEDRAFF
TRBV30	NA	14	TRBD2	TRBJ2-1	TGTGCCTGGAGCGGGACTAGCGGGAGTAATGAGCAGTTCTTC	CAWSGTSGSNEQFF
TRBV11-2	few	16	NA	TRBJ2-2	TGTGCCAGCACCAGCTCGGGGGGCGTAAACACCGGGGAGCTGTTTTTT	CASTSSGGVNTGELFF
TRBV7-2	NA	13	NA	TRBJ1-1	TGTGCCAGCAGCTTAGGGGTGGGGCTGGAAGCTTTCTTT	CASSLGVGLEAFF
TRBV27	NA	14	TRBD1	TRBJ2-7	TGTGCCAGCAGTTTCTGGGACAGGCCGGGCGAGCAGTACTTC	CASSFWDRPGEQYF
TRBV11-1	NA	14	TRBD2	TRBJ2-3	TGTGCCAGCAGCTTACGGGAGGGTTCAGATACGCAGTATTTT	CASSLREGSDTQYF
TRBV7-3	few	13	NA	TRBJ1-1	TGTGCCAGCAGTTCCTCCCTGAACACTGAAGCTTTCTTT	CASSSSLNTEAFF
TRBV7-6	few	15	TRBD2	TRBJ2-5	TGTGCCAGCAGCTTGCTAGCGGAGCTACAAGAGACCCAGTACTTC	CASSLLAELQETQYF
TRBV6-5	NA	12	NA	TRBJ1-1	TGTGCCAGCAGGAAGACAGGCGTTGAAGCTTTCTTT	CASRKTGVEAFF
TRBV30	NA	14	NA	TRBJ1-5	TGTGCCTGGAGTTTTGCAGGGGGCAATCAGCCCCAGCATTTT	CAWSFAGGNQPQHF
TRBV28	NA	11	NA	TRBJ1-4	TGTGCCAGCAGTTTACAGGAAAAACTGTTTTTT	CASSLQEKLFF
TRBV7-3	few	12	NA	TRBJ2-1	TGTGCCAGCGGCCAGTCCTACAATGAGCAGTTCTTC	CASGQSYNEQFF
TRBV27	NA	15	TRBD1	TRBJ1-3	TGTGCCAGCAGCCCCCAGACAGGGGGCGGAAACACCATATATTTT	CASSPQTGGGNTIYF
TRBV4-2	NA	17	NA	TRBJ1-5	TGTGCCAGCAGCCAAGACATTAACCGCGGGGGCAATCAGCCCCAGCATTTT	CASSQDINRGGNQPQHF
TRBV27	few	14	TRBD1	TRBJ1-5	TGTGCCAGCAGTTGGCAGGGGGCAAATCAGCCCCAGCATTTT	CASSWQGANQPQHF